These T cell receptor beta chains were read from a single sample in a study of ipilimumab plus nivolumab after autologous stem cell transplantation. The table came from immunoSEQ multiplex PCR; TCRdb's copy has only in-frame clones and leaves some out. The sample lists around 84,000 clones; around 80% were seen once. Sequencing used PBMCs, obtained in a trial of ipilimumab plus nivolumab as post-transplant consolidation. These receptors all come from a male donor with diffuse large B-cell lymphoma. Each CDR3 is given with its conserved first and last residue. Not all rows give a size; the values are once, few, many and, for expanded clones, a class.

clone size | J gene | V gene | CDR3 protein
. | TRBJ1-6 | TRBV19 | CASSSHGPATSPLHF
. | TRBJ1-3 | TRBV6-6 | CASSYGSEVDTIYF
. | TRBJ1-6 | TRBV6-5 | CASRTVYNSPLHF
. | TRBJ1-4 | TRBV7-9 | CASSLRLEQVRYGLFF
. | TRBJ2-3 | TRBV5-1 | CASSWGQGGTDTQYF
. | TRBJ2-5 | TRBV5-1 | CASSFTGAQETQYF
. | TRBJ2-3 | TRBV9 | CASSVVGSATDTQYF
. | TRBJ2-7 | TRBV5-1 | CASSLTPGQGAYEQYF
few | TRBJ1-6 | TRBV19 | CASSIPSGATQNSPLHF
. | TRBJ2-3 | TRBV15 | CATSREQGVDTQYF
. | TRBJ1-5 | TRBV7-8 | CASSLVQGPSNQPQHF